This T cell receptor (beta chain) is drawn from a study of Ad26.COV2.S vaccination and SARS-CoV-2 variants. Study information: Ad26.COV2.S given intramuscularly, once or twice 56 days apart. Study-level results: For non-spike TCRs, breadth in vaccine recipients resembled that in placebo recipients.

The treatment was: about 20 received Ad26.COV2.S at low or high dose, single or two shots; roughly 5 received placebo; per-sample allocation not given. Sample collection was performed on day 63 after the first vaccine or placebo injection. This person who donated was an adult of 18-55 years in Boston. It was Wuhan-strain SARS-CoV-2 spike that the Ad26 vaccine vector expressed. Notes on this clone: Its cognate antigen is unknown.

The assay was immunoSEQ multiplex PCR, and TCRdb's table has in-frame clones only and misses some. This table holds about 350,000 clones, 88% found once. V was clipped by 0 bases and J by 10 bases, with 21 bases between them. CDR1 and CDR2 (germline): KGHDR, SFDVKD. This CDR3 region has 18 residues. The clonotype was recovered from a person aged 18 to 65 who received the Ad26.COV2.S COVID-19 vaccine or a placebo. Here the sequenced sample was peripheral blood, taken in a trial of Ad26.COV2.S vaccine versus placebo. V is TRBV24-1 and J is TRBJ1-6; D may be TRBD1 (5 bases). The CDR3 region is CATSDLLGTAGGESPLHF. The CDR3 nucleotides read TGTGCCACCAGTGATTTGTTAGGGACGGCTGGCGGCGAGTCACCCCTCCACTTT.